The rows below give T cell receptor beta chains drawn from one sample of a study of shared clonotypes between healthy human individuals. The protocol was immunoSEQ multiplex PCR, while the TCRdb copy is restricted to in-frame clones and leaves out a portion. The data contain more than 2 million clones, 85% to 95% of them seen just once; the ten biggest clones take up roughly 0.13%. Sequenced material: naive CD4+ T cells sorted from blood. All receptors come from a young man in good health. CDR3s include the opening cysteine and the closing phenylalanine or tryptophan. The order of the fields is CDR3 length, J gene, V gene, CDR3 protein.

CDR3 length: 18; J gene: TRBJ2-1; V gene: TRBV14; CDR3 protein: CASSHTARKGGSYNEQFF
CDR3 length: 14; J gene: TRBJ1-6; V gene: TRBV11-2; CDR3 protein: CASSLGQGSSPLHF
CDR3 length: 15; J gene: TRBJ2-2; V gene: TRBV19; CDR3 protein: CASSLGTGNTGELFF
CDR3 length: 15; J gene: TRBJ2-7; V gene: TRBV5-1; CDR3 protein: CASSLDRGPSYEQYF
CDR3 length: 16; J gene: TRBJ1-2; V gene: TRBV29-1; CDR3 protein: CSVEDLRGLSGYGYTF
CDR3 length: 15; J gene: TRBJ2-7; V gene: TRBV6-1; CDR3 protein: CASSARDPLGYEQYF
CDR3 length: 13; J gene: TRBJ2-1; V gene: TRBV5-1; CDR3 protein: CASSPPSPNEQFF
CDR3 length: 18; J gene: TRBJ2-6; V gene: TRBV7-7; CDR3 protein: CASSEEFVPQSRANVLTF
CDR3 length: 15; J gene: TRBJ2-2; V gene: TRBV6-6; CDR3 protein: CASSSERGWTGELFF
CDR3 length: 16; J gene: TRBJ2-7; V gene: TRBV10-3; CDR3 protein: CAISRSGKLGSYEQYF
CDR3 length: 15; J gene: TRBJ2-5; V gene: TRBV19; CDR3 protein: CASSRGTGGLGTQYF
CDR3 length: 13; J gene: TRBJ2-3; V gene: TRBV28; CDR3 protein: CASTAGRVDTQYF
CDR3 length: 16; J gene: TRBJ1-3; V gene: TRBV18; CDR3 protein: CASSPSGQGDGNTIYF
CDR3 length: 16; J gene: TRBJ2-7; V gene: TRBV6-4; CDR3 protein: CASSDQDRPSSYEQYF
CDR3 length: 13; J gene: TRBJ2-7; V gene: TRBV5-4; CDR3 protein: CASSLARGDEQYF
CDR3 length: 14; J gene: TRBJ2-7; V gene: TRBV7-2; CDR3 protein: CASSPRRQDYEQYF
CDR3 length: 13; J gene: TRBJ1-6; V gene: TRBV19; CDR3 protein: CASSDSYNSPLHF
CDR3 length: 15; J gene: TRBJ2-5; V gene: TRBV6-5; CDR3 protein: CASRESGTGQETQYF
CDR3 length: 12; J gene: TRBJ2-5; V gene: TRBV19; CDR3 protein: CASRTGQETQYF
CDR3 length: 15; J gene: TRBJ1-5; V gene: TRBV9; CDR3 protein: CASSTNDRRTQPQHF
CDR3 length: 13; J gene: TRBJ1-3; V gene: TRBV5-4; CDR3 protein: CASSLAGANTIYF
CDR3 length: 14; J gene: TRBJ2-5; V gene: TRBV18; CDR3 protein: CASSPRLAGETQYF
CDR3 length: 11; J gene: TRBJ2-1; V gene: TRBV7-8; CDR3 protein: CASSANNEQFF
CDR3 length: 12; J gene: TRBJ2-6; V gene: TRBV5-1; CDR3 protein: CASSLEANVLTF
CDR3 length: 15; J gene: TRBJ2-7; V gene: TRBV11-2; CDR3 protein: CASSLSGGGAYEQYF
CDR3 length: 14; J gene: TRBJ2-1; V gene: TRBV19; CDR3 protein: CASSGGGRDNEQFF
CDR3 length: 20; J gene: TRBJ2-1; V gene: TRBV9; CDR3 protein: CASSVAYRASGGAAYNEQFF
CDR3 length: 15; J gene: TRBJ2-1; V gene: TRBV5-1; CDR3 protein: CASNRIAGASNEQFF
CDR3 length: 16; J gene: TRBJ2-3; V gene: TRBV6-5; CDR3 protein: CASSSTTSGRTDTQYF
CDR3 length: 17; J gene: TRBJ2-1; V gene: TRBV4-1; CDR3 protein: CASSQDMGLAGGNEQFF
CDR3 length: 16; J gene: TRBJ2-3; V gene: TRBV28; CDR3 protein: CASSRPPGGSTDTQYF
CDR3 length: 13; J gene: TRBJ1-1; V gene: TRBV28; CDR3 protein: CASSGQAKPVAFF
CDR3 length: 15; J gene: TRBJ2-5; V gene: TRBV5-1; CDR3 protein: CASSLVGPPRETQYF
CDR3 length: 14; J gene: TRBJ1-1; V gene: TRBV12-2; CDR3 protein: CASRTTEMNTEAFF
CDR3 length: 16; J gene: TRBJ1-5; V gene: TRBV18; CDR3 protein: CASSPGSWNSNQPQHF
CDR3 length: 16; J gene: TRBJ2-5; V gene: TRBV5-1; CDR3 protein: CASSLSPAGAGETQYF
CDR3 length: 14; J gene: TRBJ1-1; V gene: TRBV5-1; CDR3 protein: CASSFIVYDTEAFF
CDR3 length: 12; J gene: TRBJ1-4; V gene: TRBV7-2; CDR3 protein: CASSLDGEKLFF
CDR3 length: 16; J gene: TRBJ1-4; V gene: TRBV4-1; CDR3 protein: CASSQDPVLGGEKLFF
CDR3 length: 17; J gene: TRBJ2-5; V gene: TRBV15; CDR3 protein: CATSKDSGPGSQETQYF
CDR3 length: 15; J gene: TRBJ1-5; V gene: TRBV2; CDR3 protein: CASNQGFGNNQPQHF